Each of the 9 T cell receptor beta chains below was sequenced from the same sample in a study of spatial heterogeneity in lung cancer. Time point in this sample: blood at routine non-recurrence follow-up after resection. Using its own MiXCR run on the 5' RACE reads, TCRdb lists one record per CDR3 protein. The table shows 35,000 to 50,000 distinct CDR3 sequences, with approximately 22% occurring only once. Here the sequenced sample was PBMCs, taken at follow-up. The receptors stem from a female donor with early-stage non-small cell lung cancer.

The chain is built from TRBV5-5 and TRBJ1-5; possible D gene TRBD1, 6 bases. CDR3 length: 15 amino acids. Trimming stripped 0 bases from V and 4 bases from J, with 11 bases between. The germline CDR1 and CDR2 sequences are SGHKS and YYEKEE (reference sequence). The CDR3 spells CASSLGTALNQPQHF. The CDR3 bases are TGTGCCAGCAGCTTGGGGACAGCCCTAAATCAGCCCCAGCATTTT.

The gene calls are TRBV3-1 and TRBJ2-5; 9 nucleotides line up with TRBD2. The junction had 18 bases not matched to a gene; V was cut back by 4 bases and J by 9 bases. Germline V gene sequence: CDR1 LGHDT, CDR2 YNNKEL (reference sequence). The CDR3 is 17 amino acids. CDR3 nucleotides: TGTGCCAGCAGCCTGACCGGGACTAGCTTTACTTCGGGGGCCCAGTACTTC. Its protein is CASSLTGTSFTSGAQYF.

This clonotype was seen repeatedly, ten times or more. This CDR3 reads CAGRGTGANVLTF. Written as DNA, the CDR3 is TGTGCCGGAAGGGGAACGGGGGCCAACGTCCTGACTTTC. The J gene is TRBJ2-6, the V gene TRBV11-2, with D perhaps matching TRBD1 (5 bases). Trimming stripped 11 bases from V and 4 bases from J, with 12 bases between. This CDR3 has 13 residues. Germline lookup yields CDR1 SGHAT and CDR2 FQNNGV.

This clonotype was detected ten times or more. The rearrangement links TRBV12-3 or TRBV12-4 to TRBJ1-5; D may be TRBD1 (6 bases). This CDR3 region has 14 residues. Trimming removed 4 bases at V and 4 bases at J, with 11 bases between. CDR3: CASSSFQGNQPQHF. The CDR3, as DNA: TGTGCCAGCAGTTCGTTTCAGGGGAATCAGCCCCAGCATTTT.

This clonotype has just a few counts. This chain connects TRBV18 to TRBJ2-2; no clear D gene. Germline V gene lookup returns CDR1 KGHSH and CDR2 LQKENI. V was shortened by 3 bases and J by 0 bases, with 5 bases between the two germline ends. This CDR3 has 14 amino acids. CDR3 bases: TGTGCCAGCTCACCGGGGACGAACACCGGGGAGCTGTTTTTT. It codes for CASSPGTNTGELFF.

This chain links TRBV29-1 with TRBJ2-5, with D tentatively TRBD1 or TRBD2 (5 bases each). Trimming left V 8 bases short and J 5 bases short, with 15 bases between. This CDR3 spans 12 amino acids. Germline V gives CDR1 SQVTM, CDR2 ANQGSEA. CDR3 loop: CSSLGGPETQYF. CDR3 coding DNA: TGCAGCTCCCTTGGGGGTCCCGAGACCCAGTACTTC.

The chain recombines TRBV7-2 with TRBJ2-1, with TRBD1 matching 12 bases. V trimming: 3 bases; J trimming: 8 bases; junction bases outside the gene matches: 2. CDR1 and CDR2 from the germline V gene are SGHTA and FQGNSA. CDR3 length equals 14 residues. Here the CDR3 reads CASSLGQGAYEQFF. The CDR3 coding sequence is TGTGCCAGCAGCTTGGGACAGGGGGCATATGAGCAGTTCTTC.

In its sample, this clonotype was seen many times. The chain couples TRBV12-3 or TRBV12-4 to TRBJ2-1; no definite D call. Deletions cut 3 bases from V and 3 bases from J, with 6 bases between. There are 13 residues in the CDR3. The CDR3 sequence: CASSLASYNEQFF. DNA for the CDR3: TGTGCCAGCAGTTTGGCCAGCTACAATGAGCAGTTCTTC.

This clonotype was detected ten times or more. J is TRBJ2-5 and V is TRBV28; 11 bases fit TRBD2. This CDR3 is 17 amino acids long. CDR1 and CDR2 (germline): MDHEN, SYDVKM. Trimming took 6 bases from V and 0 from J; bases not matched to a gene: 9. CDR3 coding DNA: TGTGCCAGCAGCTCCGGGACTAGCGGTCAGTACCAAGAGACCCAGTACTTC. Translated, it gives CASSSGTSGQYQETQYF.